This T cell receptor beta chain was found in a study of CD8 T cells in ankylosing spondylitis. 5'-RACE, quantitative and with molecular barcodes, yielded the TCR beta libraries. TCRdb re-called the 5' RACE reads with MiXCR, one entry per CDR3 protein. The sample lists about 540,000 distinct CDR3 sequences, over 9.5% seen once, with around 6.8% in the top ten. A remark on this clonotype: The antigen remains undetermined.

General study points: Relatively rare in peripheral blood, disease-linked clones were also CD8+. Previous work reported some of these motif variants in the synovial fluid and blood of reactive arthritis. Disease-associated clones were reportedly significantly overrepresented in matched ankylosing spondylitis synovial fluid. A motif of 7 to 9 highly homologous TCR beta variants was seen as apparently characteristic of ankylosing spondylitis blood.

Sequencing was carried out using blood, either unsorted or a sorted T cell fraction (not recorded which). The receptor was isolated from a male donor with ankylosing spondylitis.

The DNA for the CDR3 is TGTGCCAGCACCAAGGGACACCGCACAGATACGCAGTATTTT. The encoded protein is CASTKGHRTDTQYF. V and J are TRBV12-3 or TRBV12-4 and TRBJ2-3, with a weak D call TRBD1 (6 bases). The CDR3 length is 14 residues. V lost 7 bases and J 1 base, leaving 12 bases between the germline ends.